This T cell receptor beta chain was profiled in a study of T cells in Graves' hyperthyroidism and ophthalmopathy. Regarding the study as a whole: A median approximately 6.8 months before onset, the model predicted ophthalmopathy.

Using RNA transcripts as the source, TCR beta CDR3 regions were amplified. Researchers ran a first-round RT-PCR on the TCR CDR3 using the HTBI primer set. One entry per CDR3 protein results from TCRdb running MiXCR on the multiplex PCR reads. Among roughly 700,000 distinct CDR3 sequences listed, about 14% were seen once. V lost 7 bases to trimming and J lost 2 bases, with 17 bases between them. Germline CDR1 and CDR2: MDHEN and SYDVKM. This CDR3 comprises 15 residues. This clonotype showed up many times. Antigen: not known. The material sequenced was blood. J is TRBJ1-2 and V is TRBV28; D might be TRBD1 (5 bases). This clonotype originated in a woman between 18 and 30 years old with Graves' hyperthyroidism. CDR3 bases: TGTGCCAGCATCCCCGCCTTAGGGACGAACTATGGCTACACCTTC. This translates into CASIPALGTNYGYTF.